This T cell receptor beta chain originates from a study of T cell changes during pregnancy in multiple sclerosis. Deletions cut 1 base from V and 6 bases from J, with 10 bases between. The CDR3 has 14 amino acids. Germline V gives CDR1 MDHEN, CDR2 SYDVKM. The repertoire was sequenced with immunoSEQ multiplex PCR; TCRdb's copy has only in-frame clones and lacks some. The profile shows under 100,000 clones, approximately 90% of them singletons. The receptor was isolated from a female donor in good health, enrolled as a control in a pregnancy study. This sequence joins TRBV28 and TRBJ2-1; D gene uncertain. This material consisted of peripheral blood, taken in the first trimester of pregnancy. The CDR3 DNA follows: TGTGCCAGCAGTTTATCCCGACTCGGCAATGAGCAGTTCTTC. It encodes CASSLSRLGNEQFF.